Included here is one T cell receptor beta chain sequence, with context. Its specificity is not known. Time point specified: newly diagnosed, previously untreated cHL patient sample. A comparison was provided by newly diagnosed, untreated classical Hodgkin lymphoma PBMCs. Germline CDR1 MNHEY, CDR2 SVGAGI. V shed 2 bases and J shed 7 bases, with 6 bases lying between them. The CDR3 runs to 12 residues. The sample is drawn from a study of PD-1 blockade in classical Hodgkin lymphoma. Study-level results: Reasons behind the repertoire differences stay unclear, perhaps disease activity or earlier therapy. In newly diagnosed patients, baseline TCR diversity was reportedly below that of healthy donors.

TCRdb's table, derived via immunoSEQ multiplex PCR, lists solely in-frame clones and lacks some. The profile shows tens of thousands of clones, approximately 90% of them singletons. The clonotype originates from a human donor with classical Hodgkin lymphoma. The rearrangement links TRBV6-5 to TRBJ2-1; no clear D. Sequenced sample: peripheral blood mononuclear cells (PBMCs). This CDR3 reads CASSYTGNEQFF. DNA for the CDR3: TGTGCCAGCAGTTACACGGGTAATGAGCAGTTCTTC.